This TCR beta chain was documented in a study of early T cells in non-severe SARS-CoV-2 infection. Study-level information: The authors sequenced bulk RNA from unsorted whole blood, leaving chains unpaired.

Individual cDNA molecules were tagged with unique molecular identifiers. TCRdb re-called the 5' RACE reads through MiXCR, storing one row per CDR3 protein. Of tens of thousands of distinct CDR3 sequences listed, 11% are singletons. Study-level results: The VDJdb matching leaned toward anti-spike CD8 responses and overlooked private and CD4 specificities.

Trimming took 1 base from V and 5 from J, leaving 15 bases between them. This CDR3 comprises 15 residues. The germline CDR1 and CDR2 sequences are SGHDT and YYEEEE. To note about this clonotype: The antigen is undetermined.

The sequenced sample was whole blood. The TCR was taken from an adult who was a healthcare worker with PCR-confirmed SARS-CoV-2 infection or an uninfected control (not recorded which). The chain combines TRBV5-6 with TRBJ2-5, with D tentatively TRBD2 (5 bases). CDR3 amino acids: CASSLLEALWETQYF. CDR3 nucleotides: TGTGCCAGCAGCTTGTTGGAGGCCCTCTGGGAGACCCAGTACTTC.